The entry that follows covers one TCR beta chain sequence. There is no known antigen for this receptor. No much larger clonotype is one base removed from it; base qualities were not supplied. The germline V gene (reference sequence) specifies LNHNV as CDR1 and YYDKDF as CDR2. Trimming removed 2 bases from V and 3 bases from J; the gene matches leave 0 bases unexplained. The CDR3 runs 13 amino acids, cysteine and phenylalanine included. The sequence is cut down to CDR3 DNA, 39 bases in frame from base 1. Donors formed part of the validation cohort, which comprised 120 subjects and was distinct from the first cohort of 670 or so subjects. The method behind the library was the immunoSEQ multiplex PCR assay. For the original study's pipeline: To diagnose cytomegalovirus status from the catalog of TCR beta chain sequences, a statistical classification framework was built. TCRdb holds this immuneACCESS table with in-frame rearrangements only. Some clones are missing; in checked studies, unresolved V genes explain under half, and the rest has no known cause. For V, J and clone size, that table is used; D and trimming come from the DNA. The sample includes a few hundred thousand clones, with 86% observed a single time. Clones ranked in the top ten supply under 0.85% of the sample.

This record comes from a study of cytomegalovirus exposure and HLA in healthy donors (dated by TCRdb to 2017 to 2019). For context, the study as a whole: The approximately 710 repertoires of the first cohort and the 120 validation repertoires were produced on the same platform, according to a later analysis. The study aimed to test whether signatures of past pathogen exposure could be identified by cataloging public T cell receptors. Along with the approximately 700-subject first cohort, a separate validation cohort of over a hundred different subjects was used. To predict cytomegalovirus infection status, the study combined high-throughput TCR immunosequencing, statistical association of individual TCRs with disease status, and machine learning.

General findings and caveats noted by the study authors: The study listed 150 to 200 TCR beta chains as associated with cytomegalovirus. Of the cluster scores, roughly 93% were above 0 in a later analysis, which found that TCRs clustered in the first cohort also tended to co-occur in the 120 or so validation repertoires. Across donors, most TCR sequences were observed very rarely, whereas some public TCRs were present in many individuals. A later analysis had no HLA typing for the validation cohort, so co-occurrence there was scored across all 130 or so repertoires. The classifier was reported to diagnose cytomegalovirus status with high specificity and sensitivity in both the original and validation cohorts. The authors suggested that the approach could potentially be extended to other disease states and immunological phenotypes. A few of the identified cytomegalovirus-associated TCR beta chains were confirmed in vitro to be specific for cytomegalovirus antigens.

Sample: PBMCs. This receptor was taken from a woman younger than 35 in good health and CMV-seronegative. Recombination joined TRBV15 with TRBJ1-1; 7 bases in the middle match TRBD1. Read as DNA, the sequence is TGTGCCACCAGCAGACAGGGGGACACTGAAGCTTTCTTT. Its product reads: CATSRQGDTEAFF.